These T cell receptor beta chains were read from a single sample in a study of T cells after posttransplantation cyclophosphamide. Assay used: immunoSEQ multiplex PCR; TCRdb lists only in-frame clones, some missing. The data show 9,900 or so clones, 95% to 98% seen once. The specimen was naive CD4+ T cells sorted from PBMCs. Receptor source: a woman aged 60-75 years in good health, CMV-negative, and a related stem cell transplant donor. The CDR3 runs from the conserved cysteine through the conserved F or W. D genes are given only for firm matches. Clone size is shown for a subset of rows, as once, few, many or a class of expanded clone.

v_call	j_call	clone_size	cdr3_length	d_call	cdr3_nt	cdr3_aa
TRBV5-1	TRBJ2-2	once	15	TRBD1	TGCGCCAGCAGAACCGGGACAGCGAACACCGGGGAGCTGTTTTTT	CASRTGTANTGELFF
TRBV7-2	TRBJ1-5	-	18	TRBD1	TGTGCCAGCAGCCCTCGACCCACACAGGGGGGCTACAATCAGCCCCAGCATTTT	CASSPRPTQGGYNQPQHF
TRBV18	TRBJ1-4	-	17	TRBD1	TGTGCCAGCTCAGTGGGACAGACTTTTCGAACTAATGAAAAACTGTTTTTT	CASSVGQTFRTNEKLFF
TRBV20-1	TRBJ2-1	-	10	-	TGCAGTGCTACTAGCGTTGAGCAGTTCTTC	CSATSVEQFF
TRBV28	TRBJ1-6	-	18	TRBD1	TGTGCCAGCAGTTTAGGACCCCTCGGGACAGCTGTTAGTTCACCCCTCCACTTT	CASSLGPLGTAVSSPLHF
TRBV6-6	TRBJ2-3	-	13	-	TGTGCCTTTCGGACAGCGCTTACAGATACGCAGTATTTT	CAFRTALTDTQYF
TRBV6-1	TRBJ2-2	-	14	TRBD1	TGTGCCAGCAGACGCACAGGGGGCTCCGGGGAGCTGTTTTTT	CASRRTGGSGELFF
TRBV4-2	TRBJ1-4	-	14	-	TGTGCCAGCAGCCTACGGATGACTCGGGAGAAACTGTTTTTT	CASSLRMTREKLFF
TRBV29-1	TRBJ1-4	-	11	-	TGCAGCGTTGAGCAGTTTGAAAAACTGTTTTTT	CSVEQFEKLFF
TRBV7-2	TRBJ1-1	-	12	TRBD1	TGTGCCAGCAGCCGCGACAGGGGTGAAGCTTTCTTT	CASSRDRGEAFF
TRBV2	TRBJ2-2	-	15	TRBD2	TGTGCCAGCAAGTTACTAGCGGGAGGAACCGGGGAGCTGTTTTTT	CASKLLAGGTGELFF
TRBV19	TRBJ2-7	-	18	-	TGTGCCAGTAGACCTGGATTCACAAGGGTCACCTCTAGCGACGAGCAGTACTTC	CASRPGFTRVTSSDEQYF
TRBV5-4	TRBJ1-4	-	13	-	TGTGCCAGCAGCTTTTCCCCGGGTGAAAAACTGTTTTTT	CASSFSPGEKLFF
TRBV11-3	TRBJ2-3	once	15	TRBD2	TGTGCCAGCAGCTTAGGTGCGGGGGGCACAGATACGCAGTATTTT	CASSLGAGGTDTQYF
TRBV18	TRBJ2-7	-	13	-	TGTGCCAGCTCACCGGACATGTTAAACGAGCAGTACTTC	CASSPDMLNEQYF
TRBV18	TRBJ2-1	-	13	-	TGTGCCAGCTCACTCCGGGTCAGCGAGTGGCAGTTCTTC	CASSLRVSEWQFF
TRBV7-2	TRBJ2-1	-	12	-	TGTGCCAGCAGCTTAAATTCCGATGAGCAGTTCTTC	CASSLNSDEQFF
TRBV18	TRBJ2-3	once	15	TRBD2	TGTGCCAGCTCACCCAAAGCGGGGGGGCCTTATACGCAGTATTTT	CASSPKAGGPYTQYF
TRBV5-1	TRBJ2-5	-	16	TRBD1	TGCGCCAGCAGCTTGGAGCCAGGGGGCGCAGGGGAGACCCAGTACTTC	CASSLEPGGAGETQYF
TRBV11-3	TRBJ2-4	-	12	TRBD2	TGTGCCAGCAGCTTAGGGGGGGGAGTTCAGTACTTC	CASSLGGGVQYF
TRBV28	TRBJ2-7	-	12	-	TGTGCCAGCAGTAGCCAGGTCTACGAGCAGTACTTC	CASSSQVYEQYF
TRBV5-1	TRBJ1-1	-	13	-	TGCGCCAGCAGCTCACAGGGGAACACTGAAGCTTTCTTT	CASSSQGNTEAFF
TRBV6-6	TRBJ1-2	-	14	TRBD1	TGTGCCAGCTCGAGCGGGACAGGGAACTATGGCTACACCTTC	CASSSGTGNYGYTF
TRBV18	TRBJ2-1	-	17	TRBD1	TGTGCCAGCTCACCTGGATTTGGTCAGGGGGTCTACAATGAGCAGTTCTTC	CASSPGFGQGVYNEQFF
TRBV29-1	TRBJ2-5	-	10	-	TGCAGCGTCCAGGACAGCCGGCCCTACTTC	CSVQDSRPYF
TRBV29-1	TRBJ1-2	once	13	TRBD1	TGCAGCGTTGCGCAGGGGGCGCGATATGGCTACACCTTC	CSVAQGARYGYTF
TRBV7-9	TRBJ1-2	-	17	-	TGTGCCAGCAGCCAAGGGCCGGGAGAAGGGCCTAACTATGGCTACACCTTC	CASSQGPGEGPNYGYTF
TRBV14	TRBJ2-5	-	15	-	TGTGCCAGCAGCCAAGAAAGGGGGTGGCAAGAGACCCAGTACTTC	CASSQERGWQETQYF
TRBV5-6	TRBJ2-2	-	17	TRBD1	TGTGCCAGCAGCTTGGTAGCCGGGACAGCGAACACCGGGGAGCTGTTTTTT	CASSLVAGTANTGELFF
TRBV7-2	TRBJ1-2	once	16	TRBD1	TGTGCCAGCAGCCCGATGGGCTTACAGGGGGCGCAAGGCTACACCTTC	CASSPMGLQGAQGYTF
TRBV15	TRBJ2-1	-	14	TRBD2	TGTGCCACCAGACTAGCGGGAGATCGCAATGAGCAGTTCTTC	CATRLAGDRNEQFF
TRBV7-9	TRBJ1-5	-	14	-	TGTGCCAGCAGCGCCGAAACAACCCATCAGCCCCAGCATTTT	CASSAETTHQPQHF
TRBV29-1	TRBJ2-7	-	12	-	TGCAGCACTCGGGACACCGCCTACGAGCAGTACTTC	CSTRDTAYEQYF
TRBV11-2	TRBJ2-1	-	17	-	TGTGCCAGCAGCGCAAGGGGGGGCGCGTGGGGTATCCTAGCGCAGTTCTTC	CASSARGGAWGILAQFF
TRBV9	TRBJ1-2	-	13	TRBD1	TGTGCCAGCAGCCCTACAGGGGGGTATGGCTACACCTTC	CASSPTGGYGYTF
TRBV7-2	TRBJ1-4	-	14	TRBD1	TGTGCCAGCAGGGTTACAGGGGATAATGAAAAACTGTTTTTT	CASRVTGDNEKLFF
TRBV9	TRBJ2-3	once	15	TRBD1	TGTGCCAGCAGCGTAGCCCACAGGGGGAGGGATACGCAGTATTTT	CASSVAHRGRDTQYF
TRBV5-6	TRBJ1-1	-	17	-	TGTGCCAGCAGCTTTCTCAGGCAACCATCCATGAACACTGAAGCTTTCTTT	CASSFLRQPSMNTEAFF
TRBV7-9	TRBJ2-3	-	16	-	TGTGCCAGCAGCTTAGGAGGCGGGGCTAGCACAGATACGCAGTATTTT	CASSLGGGASTDTQYF
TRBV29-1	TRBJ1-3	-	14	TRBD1	TGCAGCGCGACGCAGGGGGGCTCTGGAAACACCATATATTTT	CSATQGGSGNTIYF
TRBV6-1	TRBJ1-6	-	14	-	TGTGCCAGCAGCAACCGCGGGGCTTATTCACCCCTCCACTTT	CASSNRGAYSPLHF
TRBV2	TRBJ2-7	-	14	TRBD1	TGTGCCAGCAGTGACCGGGACAGCTCCTACGAGCAGTACTTC	CASSDRDSSYEQYF
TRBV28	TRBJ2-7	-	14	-	TGTGCCAGCAGTTTACAGGGGCCTTCCTACGAGCAGTACTTC	CASSLQGPSYEQYF
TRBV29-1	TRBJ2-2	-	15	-	TGCAGCGTTCAAGGGGGCGGGGGGAACACCGGGGAGCTGTTTTTT	CSVQGGGGNTGELFF
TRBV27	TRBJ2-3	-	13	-	TGTGCCAGCAGTCCTGGGGGGATACATACGCAGTATTTT	CASSPGGIHTQYF
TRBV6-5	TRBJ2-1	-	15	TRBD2	TGTGCCAGCCTAACCTTCCGGGGGGGCCGCAATGAGCAGTTCTTC	CASLTFRGGRNEQFF